The 8 T cell receptor beta chains below come from one sample, sequenced in a study of Ad26.COV2.S vaccination and SARS-CoV-2 variants. Documented treatment: some 19 received Ad26.COV2.S at low or high dose, single or two shots; several received placebo; per-sample allocation not given. The samples were gathered on day 63 after the first injection of vaccine or placebo. The protocol was immunoSEQ multiplex PCR, while the TCRdb copy is restricted to in-frame clones and leaves out a portion. The table has around 320,000 clones, roughly 80% seen once. The source material was peripheral blood, sampled in a trial of Ad26.COV2.S vaccine versus placebo. These receptors were obtained from a person aged 18-65 years who received the Ad26.COV2.S COVID-19 vaccine or a placebo.

V is TRBV5-5 and J is TRBJ2-3; TRBD2 is a possible D gene (5 bases). CDR1 is SGHKS, CDR2 YYEKEE, per germline (reference sequence). The CDR3 length is 14 residues. Trimming pared 3 bases from V and 3 bases from J, leaving 11 bases between. The CDR3 region is CASSWAGSTDTQYF. The CDR3 bases are TGTGCCAGCAGCTGGGCGGGTTCTACAGATACGCAGTATTTT. Together with reference TRBV5-5 and TRBJ2-3, the CDR3 gives the full variable domain: DAGVTQSPTHLIKTRGQQVTLRCSPISGHKSVSWYQQVLGQGPQFIFQYYEKEERGRGNFPDRFSARQFPNYSSELNVNALLLGDSALYLCASSWAGSTDTQYFGPGTRLTVL.

DNA of the CDR3: TGTGCCAGCAGCTTTCCGGGCTATGGCTACACCTTC. It encodes CASSFPGYGYTF. This rearrangement joins TRBV5-8 to TRBJ1-2; no reliable D call. Per the germline V gene, CDR1 is SGHTS and CDR2 is YDEGEE. The CDR3 runs to 12 residues. Deletions cut 2 bases from V and 4 bases from J, with 6 bases between.

This chain links TRBV6-1 with TRBJ2-3; weak D call: TRBD2 (7 bases). The V and J ends lost 2 bases and 4 bases respectively, with 10 bases between them. This CDR3 contains 14 residues. From germline, CDR1 is MNHNS and CDR2 SASEGT. The CDR3 DNA sequence: TGTGCCAGCAGTGAACGAGGGGGGGCAGATACGCAGTATTTT. It yields the protein CASSERGGADTQYF.

The chain joins TRBV4-1 to TRBJ1-4; the D gene is possibly TRBD1 (6 bases). Germline CDR1 and CDR2: MGHRA and YSYEKL. Trimming shortened V by 4 bases and J by 3 bases, and 12 bases separated the two germline ends. The CDR3 loop spans 15 amino acids. Here the CDR3 DNA reads TGCGCCAGCAGCCTAAAACAGGGCCCTAATGAAAAACTGTTTTTT. It is translated as CASSLKQGPNEKLFF.

This clone was counted between two and nine times. The chain links TRBV5-1 to TRBJ2-7; D call uncertain. The CDR3 runs to 13 residues. CDR1 and CDR2 from the germline V gene are SGHRS and YFSETQ. With 4 bases removed from V and 1 base from J, the gap between germline ends came to 9 bases. The DNA of the CDR3 is TGCGCCAGCAGCCCCCCTGAATCCTACGAGCAGTACTTC. Translated, it gives CASSPPESYEQYF.

The J gene is TRBJ2-3, the V gene TRBV3-1 (or the pseudogene TRBV3-2); 7 bases agree with TRBD2. The germline gives CDR1 LGHDT, CDR2 YNNKEL (reference sequence). This CDR3 is 17 amino acids long. The ends lost 1 base at V and 2 bases at J; junction bases unmatched: 9. The CDR3 DNA reads as TGTGCCAGCAGCCAAGCTGGACGGGGGGTCCCCACAGATACGCAGTATTTT. Translating gives CASSQAGRGVPTDTQYF.

CDR3 loop: CASSYLAGADSGANVLTF. CDR3 nucleotide sequence: TGTGCCAGCAGCTACCTAGCGGGGGCCGACTCTGGGGCCAACGTCCTGACTTTC. V usage is TRBV11-3 and J usage is TRBJ2-6; 10 nucleotides align to TRBD2. The CDR3 extends over 18 amino acids. The V segment lost 4 bases and the J segment 0 bases; nucleotides outside the gene matches: 6. Germline assignment: CDR1 SGHNT and CDR2 YENEEA.

J is TRBJ2-5 and V is TRBV27; 9 nucleotides align to TRBD1. Trimming removed 4 bases from V and 6 bases from J; junction bases left unmatched: 27. The CDR3 totals 21 residues. CDR1 is MNHEY, CDR2 SMNVEV, per germline (reference sequence). This CDR3 reads CASSSGTGIFVGTGNPKTQYF. Here the CDR3 DNA reads TGTGCCAGCAGTTCTGGGACAGGAATATTTGTGGGGACAGGGAATCCAAAGACCCAGTACTTC.